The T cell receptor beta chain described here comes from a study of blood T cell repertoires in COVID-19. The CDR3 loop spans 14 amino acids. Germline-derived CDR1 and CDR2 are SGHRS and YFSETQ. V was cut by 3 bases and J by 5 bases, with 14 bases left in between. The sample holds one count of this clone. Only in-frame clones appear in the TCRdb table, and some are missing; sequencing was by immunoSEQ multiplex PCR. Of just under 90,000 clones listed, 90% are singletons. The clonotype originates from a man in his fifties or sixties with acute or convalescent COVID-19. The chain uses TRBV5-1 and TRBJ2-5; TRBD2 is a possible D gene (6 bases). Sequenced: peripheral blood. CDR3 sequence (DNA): TGCGCCAGCAGCTCCCCCGGGGGATCGGAGACCCAGTACTTC. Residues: CASSSPGGSETQYF.